Presented here are 21 T cell receptor beta chains from one specimen sequenced in a study of beta chain features in type 1 diabetes. Isolated RNA was reverse transcribed in full, so expressed TCRB transcripts were sequenced. Some clones are missing from TCRdb's copy, which holds only in-frame ones; the method was immunoSEQ multiplex PCR. The repertoire includes a few hundred thousand clones, less than 15% of them detected once, and 6.7% sits in the top ten. The material sequenced was central memory CD4+ T cells from blood. These receptors were collected from a young man in good health.

The chain combines TRBV7-6 with TRBJ2-1; possible D gene TRBD1, 6 bases. V lost 4 bases to trimming and J lost 16 bases, with 14 bases between them. CDR1 and CDR2 (germline): SGHVS, FNYEAQ. CDR3 length: 11 amino acids. CDR3 sequence reads: CASSSDRPQFF. CDR3 nucleotide sequence: TGTGCCAGCAGCTCTGACAGGCCCCAATTCTTC.

CDR3 in amino acids: CASSLGQYGYTF. CDR3 nucleotides: TGTGCCAGCAGCTTAGGACAGTATGGCTACACCTTC. The chain carries TRBV7-8 and TRBJ1-2; TRBD1 might be the D (5 bases). The CDR3 sequence is 12 residues long. Between the trimmed V and J ends, which lost 1 base and 5 bases, there was a span of 5 bases. From germline, CDR1 is SGHVS and CDR2 FQNEAQ.

The rearrangement links TRBV18 to TRBJ1-2; a weak D match, TRBD1 (5 bases). Germline CDR1 KGHSH, CDR2 LQKENI. V was cut by 3 bases and J by 7 bases, with 12 bases left in between. The length of the CDR3 is 13 residues. This chain's CDR3 is CASSPARAAGYTF. CDR3 coding DNA: TGTGCCAGCTCACCCGCCAGGGCGGCTGGCTACACCTTC.

CDR3 sequence: CASSPGAGNQETQYF. For the CDR3, the DNA is TGTGCCAGCAGCCCCGGGGCGGGGAATCAAGAGACCCAGTACTTC. The gene calls are TRBV11-2 and TRBJ2-5; tentative D call: TRBD2 (6 bases). Trimming removed 5 bases at V and 2 bases at J, with 15 bases between. The length of the CDR3 is 15 residues. Germline CDR1 and CDR2: SGHAT and FQNNGV.

The chain recombines TRBV30 with TRBJ1-1; 8 bases fit TRBD1. CDR1 and CDR2 from the germline V gene are GTSNPN and SVGIG (reference sequence). The CDR3 length is 13 residues. V shed 3 bases, J shed 7 bases, and the junction held 7 bases outside the gene matches. The CDR3 protein is CAWRTGAFGEAFF. CDR3 DNA sequence: TGTGCCTGGAGGACAGGGGCTTTTGGTGAAGCTTTCTTT.

This sequence joins TRBV7-2 and TRBJ1-2; D unclear. Between the trimmed V and J ends, which lost 1 base and 5 bases, there was a span of 8 bases. This CDR3 has 13 residues. Germline lookup yields CDR1 SGHTA and CDR2 FQGNSA. The CDR3 loop reads CASSLGRAYGYTF. In nucleotides, the CDR3 is TGTGCCAGCAGCTTAGGGCGGGCGTATGGCTACACCTTC.

This clone was detected only a few times. This chain connects TRBV30 to TRBJ2-3, with unresolved D. This CDR3 spans 12 amino acids. The V gene lost 4 bases and the J gene lost 2 bases, with 7 bases spanning the gap. In germline, CDR1 is GTSNPN, CDR2 SVGIG (reference sequence). The CDR3 nucleotides read TGTGCCTGGACACAGTACACAGATACGCAGTATTTT. Protein product: CAWTQYTDTQYF.

V usage is TRBV7-9 and J usage is TRBJ1-1, with D maybe TRBD1 (5 bases). Germline loops: CDR1 SEHNR, CDR2 FQNEAQ (reference sequence). This CDR3 has 14 amino acids. V dropped 3 bases and J dropped 1 base, with 9 bases sitting between them. CDR3 in DNA: TGTGCCAGCAGCTTTTCGCAGGGGAACACTGAAGCTTTCTTT. Residues: CASSFSQGNTEAFF.

This chain uses TRBV13 with TRBJ2-3, with TRBD2 identical over 7 bases. Trimming took 5 bases from V and 2 from J; bases not matched to a gene: 7. Looked up from germline, CDR1 is PRHDT and CDR2 is FYEKMQ (reference sequence). The CDR3 spans 15 residues. The CDR3 region is CASSPRLAATDTQYF. The CDR3 coding sequence is TGTGCCAGCAGCCCTAGGCTAGCGGCCACAGATACGCAGTATTTT.

This clone turned up a few times. The gene calls are TRBV4-1 and TRBJ2-5; 8 bases are a match to TRBD2. This CDR3 has 17 residues. J was trimmed by 1 base and V by 2 bases; bases with no gene match: 9. Germline V gene data show CDR1 as MGHRA and CDR2 as YSYEKL. This chain's CDR3 is CASSQTVLAGPQETQYF. CDR3 in DNA: TGCGCCAGCAGCCAAACTGTCTTAGCGGGGCCCCAAGAGACCCAGTACTTC.

This chain links TRBV5-4 with TRBJ2-2; D gene uncertain. CDR1 SGHNT and CDR2 YYREEE come from the germline V gene (reference sequence). Deletions cut 1 base from V and 6 bases from J, with 1 base between. This CDR3 is built from 11 residues. The DNA for the CDR3 is TGTGCCAGCAGCTTGCCCGGGGAGCTGTTTTTT. This codes for CASSLPGELFF. Full variable domain (rest looked up from reference TRBV5-4 and TRBJ2-2): ETGVTQSPTHLIKTRGQQVTLRCSSQSGHNTVSWYQQALGQGPQFIFQYYREEENGRGNFPPRFSGLQFPNYSSELNVNALELDDSALYLCASSLPGELFFGEGSRLTVL.

The chain recombines TRBV6-5 with TRBJ2-7; 7 bases fit TRBD2. The length of the CDR3 is 13 residues. CDR1 is MNHEY and CDR2 is SVGAGI in the germline V gene. The J segment lost 5 bases and the V segment lost 7 bases, leaving 8 bases of the junction unmatched. Written as DNA, the CDR3 is TGTGCCAGCAACCCGCCGGGAGGAGACGAGCAGTACTTC. Translating it yields CASNPPGGDEQYF.

This clone was picked up a small number of times. The chain joins TRBV11-3 to TRBJ2-4; D might be TRBD2 (6 bases). The CDR3 has 14 residues. Germline CDR1 reads SGHNT; CDR2 reads YENEEA. V shed 8 bases and J shed 9 bases, with 20 bases lying between them. The CDR3, as DNA: TGTGCCAGCGCGAGGGGAGGCGACCTTGCCATTCAGTACTTC. Its translation: CASARGGDLAIQYF.

This clone was seen only once. The V gene is TRBV14, the J gene TRBJ1-2; D gene uncertain. The V gene's germline CDR1 is SGHDN and CDR2 FVKESK. The CDR3 is 13 amino acids. Trimming left V 4 bases short and J 5 bases short, with 11 bases between. The CDR3 here is CASSLGQSYGYTF. The CDR3 nucleotides read TGTGCCAGCAGCCTCGGGCAGAGTTATGGCTACACCTTC.

This chain joins TRBV6-1 and TRBJ2-3; D is tentatively TRBD1 or TRBD2 (5 bases each). Trimming took off 0 bases at V and 6 bases at J, with 13 bases between the two ends. The germline CDR1 and CDR2 sequences are MNHNS and SASEGT. The CDR3 contains 15 residues. CDR3 protein: CASSEATREFDTQYF. The CDR3 coding sequence is TGTGCCAGCAGTGAAGCGACCAGGGAGTTCGATACGCAGTATTTT.

This clone was seen a handful of times. This chain uses TRBV5-4 with TRBJ1-2; a weak D match, TRBD1 (6 bases). The CDR3 has 13 residues. Germline V gene lookup returns CDR1 SGHNT and CDR2 YYREEE (reference sequence). V gave up 3 bases and J gave up 8 bases, with 14 bases separating them. DNA for the CDR3: TGTGCCAGCAGCTCCCCAGGGGCGGTAGGCTACACCTTC. Its protein is CASSSPGAVGYTF.

In its sample, this clone was seen a few times. The V and J genes are TRBV7-8 and TRBJ1-6; perhaps TRBD1 as D (6 bases). CDR3 length equals 17 residues. Trimming removed 3 bases from V and 7 bases from J, with 19 bases in between. Looked up from germline, CDR1 is SGHVS and CDR2 is FQNEAQ. In nucleotides, the CDR3 is TGTGCCAGCAGCTTCTTTCGGGGGGCGGTTAGGAATTCACCCCTCCACTTT. Its protein is CASSFFRGAVRNSPLHF. The whole variable domain, filled in from reference TRBV7-8 and TRBJ1-6, reads GAGVSQSPRYKVAKRGQDVALRCDPISGHVSLFWYQQALGQGPEFLTYFQNEAQLDKSGLPSDRFFAERPEGSVSTLKIQRTQQEDSAVYLCASSFFRGAVRNSPLHFGNGTRLTVT.

This clone was picked up a small number of times. One end of the junction varies from germline; a read error may be responsible. The rearrangement joins TRBV12-5 to TRBJ2-3; no clear D gene. This CDR3 region has 9 residues. Germline V gene data show CDR1 as LGHNT and CDR2 as FRNRAP. The CDR3 sequence: CASGHYYIF. The CDR3 coding sequence is TGTGCTAGTGGCCACTACTATATTTTT.

This clone was recorded a few times. The genes are TRBV7-9 and TRBJ2-1, with TRBD2 identical over 9 bases. J gave up 10 bases and V 1 base, and 5 bases lay outside the gene matches. Germline V gives CDR1 SEHNR, CDR2 FQNEAQ (reference sequence). The CDR3 contains 14 residues. CDR3 DNA sequence: TGTGCCAGCAGCTTAGGGCGGGAGGGCCTCGAGCAGTTCTTC. Encoded protein: CASSLGREGLEQFF.

V usage is TRBV6-5 and J usage is TRBJ1-4; 8 nucleotides match TRBD1. V dropped 10 bases and J dropped 8; count of bases not matched to a gene: 12. CDR1 is MNHEY, CDR2 SVGAGI, per germline. The CDR3 has 14 residues. The CDR3 coding sequence is TGTGCCACCCACCTTGGACAGGGAAACGAAAAACTGTTTTTT. Residues: CATHLGQGNEKLFF.

The chain combines TRBV7-2 with TRBJ2-1, with TRBD2 matching 9 bases. This CDR3 contains 15 residues. Per the germline V gene, CDR1 is SGHTA and CDR2 is FQGNSA. Losses at the gene ends were 4 bases for V and 0 bases for J; bases not matched to a gene: 1. CDR3 nucleotide sequence: TGTGCCAGCAGCTCTAGCGGGACCTCCTACAATGAGCAGTTCTTC. Its protein is CASSSSGTSYNEQFF.